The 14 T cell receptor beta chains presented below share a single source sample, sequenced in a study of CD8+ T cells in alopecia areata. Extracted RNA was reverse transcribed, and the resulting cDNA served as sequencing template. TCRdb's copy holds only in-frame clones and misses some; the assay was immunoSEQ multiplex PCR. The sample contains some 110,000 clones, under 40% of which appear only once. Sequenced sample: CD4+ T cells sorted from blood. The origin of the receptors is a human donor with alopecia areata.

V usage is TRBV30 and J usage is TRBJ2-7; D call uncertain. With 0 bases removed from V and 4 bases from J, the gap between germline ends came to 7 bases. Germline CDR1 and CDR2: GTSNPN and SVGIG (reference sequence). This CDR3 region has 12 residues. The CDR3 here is CAWSVTGYEQYF. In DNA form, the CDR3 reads TGTGCCTGGAGTGTAACCGGGTACGAGCAGTACTTC.

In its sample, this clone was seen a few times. DNA for the CDR3: TGTGCCAGCTCACCACGTGCGGATACGCAGTATTTT. Translating it yields CASSPRADTQYF. The chain has TRBV18 and TRBJ2-3; D is uncertain. Germline V gene lookup returns CDR1 KGHSH and CDR2 LQKENI. Trimming removed 1 base at V and 6 bases at J, with 5 bases between. There are 12 residues in the CDR3.

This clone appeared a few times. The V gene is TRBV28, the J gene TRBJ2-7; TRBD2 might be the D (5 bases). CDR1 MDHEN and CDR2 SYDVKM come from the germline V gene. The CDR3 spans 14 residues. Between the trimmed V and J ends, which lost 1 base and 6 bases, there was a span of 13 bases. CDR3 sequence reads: CASSLLVGIAEQYF. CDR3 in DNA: TGTGCCAGCAGTTTATTAGTCGGGATTGCCGAGCAGTACTTC.

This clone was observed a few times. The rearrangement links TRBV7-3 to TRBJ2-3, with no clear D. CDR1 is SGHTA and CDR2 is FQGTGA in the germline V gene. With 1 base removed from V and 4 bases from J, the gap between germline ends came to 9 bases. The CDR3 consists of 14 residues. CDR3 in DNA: TGTGCCAGCAGCTTAAGTAGCAGCGCAGATACGCAGTATTTT. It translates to CASSLSSSADTQYF.

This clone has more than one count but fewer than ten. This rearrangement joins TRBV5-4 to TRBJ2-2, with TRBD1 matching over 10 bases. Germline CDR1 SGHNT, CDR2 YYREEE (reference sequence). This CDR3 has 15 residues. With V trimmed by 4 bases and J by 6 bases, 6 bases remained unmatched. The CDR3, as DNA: TGTGCCAGCAGCATAGACAGGGGGCGCCCCGGGGAGCTGTTTTTT. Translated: CASSIDRGRPGELFF.

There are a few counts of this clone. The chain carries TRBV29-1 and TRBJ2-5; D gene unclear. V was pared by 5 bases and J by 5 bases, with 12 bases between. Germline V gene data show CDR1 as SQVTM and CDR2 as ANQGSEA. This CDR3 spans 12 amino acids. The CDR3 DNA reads TGCAGCGTTTCCCGTCATGGGGAGACCCAGTACTTC. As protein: CSVSRHGETQYF.

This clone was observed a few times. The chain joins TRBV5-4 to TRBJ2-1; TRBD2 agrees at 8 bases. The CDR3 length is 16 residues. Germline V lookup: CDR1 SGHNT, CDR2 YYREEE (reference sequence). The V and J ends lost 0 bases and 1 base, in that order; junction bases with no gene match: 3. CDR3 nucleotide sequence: TGTGCCAGCAGCTTGGCCGGCGGGAGGTCCTACAATGAGCAGTTCTTC. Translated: CASSLAGGRSYNEQFF.

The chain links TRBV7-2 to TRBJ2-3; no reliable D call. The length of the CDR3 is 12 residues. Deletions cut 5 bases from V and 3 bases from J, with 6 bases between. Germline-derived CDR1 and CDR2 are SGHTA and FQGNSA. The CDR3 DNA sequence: TGTGCCAGCAGCCGTTGGACAGATACGCAGTATTTT. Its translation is CASSRWTDTQYF.

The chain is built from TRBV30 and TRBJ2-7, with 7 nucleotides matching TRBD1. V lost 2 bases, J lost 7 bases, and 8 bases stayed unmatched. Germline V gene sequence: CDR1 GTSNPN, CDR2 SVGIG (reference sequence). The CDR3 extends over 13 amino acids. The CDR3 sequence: CAWSRQGPGEQYF. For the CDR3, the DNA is TGTGCCTGGAGTAGACAGGGTCCGGGAGAGCAGTACTTC.

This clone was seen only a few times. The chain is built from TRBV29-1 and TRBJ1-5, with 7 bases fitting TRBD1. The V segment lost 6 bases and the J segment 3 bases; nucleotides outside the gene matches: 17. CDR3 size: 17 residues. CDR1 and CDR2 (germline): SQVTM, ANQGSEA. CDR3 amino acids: CSVHLDRLPSDNQPQHF. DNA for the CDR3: TGCAGCGTGCACTTGGACAGGTTGCCGTCGGACAATCAGCCCCAGCATTTT.

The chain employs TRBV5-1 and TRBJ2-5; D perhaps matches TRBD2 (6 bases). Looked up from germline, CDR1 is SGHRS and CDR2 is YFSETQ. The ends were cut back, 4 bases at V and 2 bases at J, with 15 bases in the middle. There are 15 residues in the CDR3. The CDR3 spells CASSVRGRGQETQYF. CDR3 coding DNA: TGCGCCAGCAGCGTGCGCGGACGGGGGCAAGAGACCCAGTACTTC. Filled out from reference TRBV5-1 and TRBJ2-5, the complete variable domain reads KAGVTQTPRYLIKTRGQQVTLSCSPISGHRSVSWYQQTPGQGLQFLFEYFSETQRNKGNFPGRFSGRQFSNSRSEMNVSTLELGDSALYLCASSVRGRGQETQYFGPGTRLLVL.

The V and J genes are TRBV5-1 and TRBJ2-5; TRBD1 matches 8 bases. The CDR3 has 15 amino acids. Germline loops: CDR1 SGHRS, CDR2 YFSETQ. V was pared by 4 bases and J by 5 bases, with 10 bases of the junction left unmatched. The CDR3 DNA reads TGCGCCAGCAGCCGACATCAGGGGGCCGGCGAGACCCAGTACTTC. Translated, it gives CASSRHQGAGETQYF. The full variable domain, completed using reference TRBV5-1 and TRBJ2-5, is KAGVTQTPRYLIKTRGQQVTLSCSPISGHRSVSWYQQTPGQGLQFLFEYFSETQRNKGNFPGRFSGRQFSNSRSEMNVSTLELGDSALYLCASSRHQGAGETQYFGPGTRLLVL.

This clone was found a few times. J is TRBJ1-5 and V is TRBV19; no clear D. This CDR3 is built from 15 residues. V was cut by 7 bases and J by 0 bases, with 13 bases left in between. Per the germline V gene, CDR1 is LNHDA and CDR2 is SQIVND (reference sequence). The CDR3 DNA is TGTGCCAGTAAGGGTCAAAGGTATAGCAATCAGCCCCAGCATTTT. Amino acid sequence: CASKGQRYSNQPQHF.

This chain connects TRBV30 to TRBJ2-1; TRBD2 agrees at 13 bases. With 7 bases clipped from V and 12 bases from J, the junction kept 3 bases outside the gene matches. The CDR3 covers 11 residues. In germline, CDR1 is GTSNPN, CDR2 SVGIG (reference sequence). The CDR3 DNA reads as TGTGCCTCCGGACTAGCGGGGGTGCAGTTCTTC. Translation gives CASGLAGVQFF.